The 15 T cell receptor beta chains below all came from one sample that was sequenced in a study of cytomegalovirus exposure and HLA in healthy donors. The PCR was carried out with 60 Vbeta primers and 13 Jbeta primers. Here immunoSEQ multiplex PCR was the method, and the copy in TCRdb shows in-frame clones only, minus some. The data contain nearly 110,000 clones, more than 70% of them singletons. Sequenced sample: PBMCs. These receptors came from a man aged 18 to 29 in good health and CMV-seronegative.

The gene calls are TRBV7-2 and TRBJ1-6, with TRBD1 as a possible D gene (5 bases). This CDR3 spans 15 amino acids. Germline CDR1 SGHTA, CDR2 FQGNSA. V was pared by 5 bases and J by 6 bases, with 14 bases between. CDR3 sequence (DNA): TGTGCCAGCAGCCCATACCAGGGAGGTAATTCACCCCTCCACTTT. This encodes CASSPYQGGNSPLHF. Together with reference TRBV7-2 and TRBJ1-6, the CDR3 gives the full variable domain: GAGVSQSPSNKVTEKGKDVELRCDPISGHTALYWYRQSLGQGLEFLIYFQGNSAPDKSGLPSDRFSAERTGGSVSTLTIQRTQQEDSAVYLCASSPYQGGNSPLHFGNGTRLTVT.

The CDR3 DNA is TGCGCCAGCAGCCAAACAGGGGGAGGCTCCTACGAGCAGTACTTC. Its translation is CASSQTGGGSYEQYF. The genes are TRBV4-1 and TRBJ2-5; 8 bases align to TRBD1. TRBJ2-7 explains the end of the DNA better; the J call may be wrong. The CDR3 is 15 residues long. Per germline, CDR1 MGHRA and CDR2 YSYEKL.

This chain uses TRBV20-1 with TRBJ2-5; maybe TRBD1 (6 bases). The germline gives CDR1 DFQATT, CDR2 SNEGSKA (reference sequence). The length of the CDR3 is 11 residues. The CDR3 nucleotides are TGCAGCCAAGGGGGAATAGAGACCCAGTACTTC. It translates to CSQGGIETQYF.

The chain is built from TRBV5-1 and TRBJ2-2, with TRBD2 as a possible D gene (7 bases). The V and J ends lost 2 bases and 5 bases respectively, with 10 bases between them. Germline V gives CDR1 SGHRS, CDR2 YFSETQ. The length of the CDR3 is 14 residues. The CDR3 DNA follows: TGCGCCAGCAGCTTCGGGGGGCGAACCGGGGAGCTGTTTTTT. It is translated as CASSFGGRTGELFF.

This chain uses TRBV15 with TRBJ2-5; 8 nucleotides match TRBD2. The length of the CDR3 is 15 residues. CDR1 is LNHNV and CDR2 is YYDKDF in the germline V gene (reference sequence). Losses at the gene ends were 0 bases for V and 5 bases for J; bases not matched to a gene: 5. This chain's CDR3 is CATSREASGWETQYF. DNA for the CDR3: TGTGCCACCAGCAGAGAGGCTAGCGGGTGGGAGACCCAGTACTTC.

The chain employs TRBV7-2 and TRBJ1-1; no firm D call. The CDR3 is made up of 16 amino acids. The V gene lost 0 bases and the J gene lost 2 bases, with 13 bases spanning the gap. Germline V gives CDR1 SGHTA, CDR2 FQGNSA. In DNA form, the CDR3 reads TGTGCCAGCAGCTTAGCGTTCCCCAGAACCAACACTGAAGCTTTCTTT. Protein sequence: CASSLAFPRTNTEAFF. Complete variable domain (other parts from reference TRBV7-2 and TRBJ1-1): GAGVSQSPSNKVTEKGKDVELRCDPISGHTALYWYRQSLGQGLEFLIYFQGNSAPDKSGLPSDRFSAERTGGSVSTLTIQRTQQEDSAVYLCASSLAFPRTNTEAFFGQGTRLTVV.

This clone was observed once. Here the CDR3 reads CASRRAGTWVGSYGYTF. The CDR3 DNA follows: TGTGCCAGCAGGCGGGCAGGGACTTGGGTGGGGAGCTATGGCTACACCTTC. V gene TRBV5-6 combines with J gene TRBJ1-2, with D perhaps matching TRBD1 (5 bases). Germline CDR1 and CDR2: SGHDT and YYEEEE. Trimming cost V 5 bases and J 4 bases, with 24 bases left between them. CDR3 length: 17 amino acids.

This clone was observed once. This chain joins TRBV9 and TRBJ2-1; TRBD2 matches 10 bases. CDR3 length: 15 residues. Trimming at V came to 3 bases and at J to 9 bases, leaving 9 bases not matched to a gene. Germline V CDR1 and CDR2: SGDLS, YYNGEE. The CDR3 loop is CASSASGGAWGEQFF. The CDR3 coding sequence is TGTGCCAGCAGCGCCAGCGGGGGGGCTTGGGGTGAGCAGTTCTTC.

The DNA of the CDR3 is TGTGCCAGCAGCTTTCAGGGGAGTGAGACCCAGTACTTC. Encoded protein: CASSFQGSETQYF. The V gene is TRBV7-3, the J gene TRBJ2-5; perhaps TRBD1 as D (6 bases). From germline, CDR1 is SGHTA and CDR2 FQGTGA. The CDR3 length is 13 residues. With 3 bases removed from V and 5 bases from J, the gap between germline ends came to 10 bases. Filled out from reference TRBV7-3 and TRBJ2-5, the complete variable domain reads GAGVSQTPSNKVTEKGKYVELRCDPISGHTALYWYRQSLGQGPEFLIYFQGTGAADDSGLPNDRFFAVRPEGSVSTLKIQRTERGDSAVYLCASSFQGSETQYFGPGTRLLVL.

The chain is built from TRBV29-1 and TRBJ1-3, with D possibly being TRBD1 (5 bases). Germline-derived CDR1 and CDR2 are SQVTM and ANQGSEA. This CDR3 comprises 12 residues. Trimming cost V 3 bases and J 7 bases, with 10 bases left between them. CDR3 nucleotide sequence: TGCAGCGTTGATGGGGGGGGGAACACCATATATTTT. Encoded protein: CSVDGGGNTIYF. Supplemented by reference TRBV29-1 and TRBJ1-3, the full variable domain reads SAVISQKPSRDICQRGTSLTIQCQVDSQVTMMFWYRQQPGQSLTLIATANQGSEATYESGFVIDKFPISRPNLTFSTLTVSNMSPEDSSIYLCSVDGGGNTIYFGEGSWLTVV.

V and J are TRBV9 and TRBJ2-3; TRBD1 matches at 7 bases. The germline CDR1 and CDR2 sequences are SGDLS and YYNGEE. V gave up 4 bases and J gave up 4 bases; unmatched junction bases: 9. The CDR3 totals 15 residues. CDR3 loop: CASSPRTGPSDTQYF. CDR3 nucleotides: TGTGCCAGCAGCCCGCGGACAGGACCGTCAGATACGCAGTATTTT. The full variable domain, rest sourced from reference TRBV9 and TRBJ2-3, is DSGVTQTPKHLITATGQRVTLRCSPRSGDLSVYWYQQSLDQGLQFLIQYYNGEERAKGNILERFSAQQFPDLHSELNLSSLELGDSALYFCASSPRTGPSDTQYFGPGTRLTVL.

This clone was detected a few times. This CDR3 is also generated by other DNA sequences in the sample. Here the CDR3 DNA reads TGCGCCAGCAGCCAAGACAGAGGGAACACTGAAGCTTTCTTT. Protein product: CASSQDRGNTEAFF. The chain employs TRBV4-3 and TRBJ1-1; the D is unclear. This CDR3 region has 14 residues. Germline values: CDR1 LGHNA, CDR2 YSLEER. V was trimmed by 0 bases and J by 1 base, leaving 6 bases between them.

The J gene is TRBJ2-5, the V gene TRBV15, with unresolved D. The V end lost 0 bases, the J end lost 5 bases, and 10 bases lay between the germline ends. Germline V CDR1 and CDR2: LNHNV, YYDKDF (reference sequence). The CDR3 runs 14 residues. CDR3 protein: CATSRDLLGETQYF. CDR3 DNA: TGTGCCACCAGCAGAGATCTTCTCGGTGAGACCCAGTACTTC.

The chain recombines TRBV5-1 with TRBJ2-3; TRBD1 is a possible D gene (5 bases). Germline-derived CDR1 and CDR2 are SGHRS and YFSETQ. The CDR3 loop spans 15 amino acids. The V end lost 5 bases, the J end lost 0 bases, and 13 bases lay between the germline ends. The CDR3 loop reads CASRKGSDSTDTQYF. CDR3 nucleotides: TGCGCCAGCAGAAAGGGGTCTGATAGCACAGATACGCAGTATTTT.

The CDR3 nucleotides read TGTGCCAGCAGCTACACTAGCGGGGGAGACAATGAGCAGTTCTTC. As protein: CASSYTSGGDNEQFF. The V gene is TRBV5-4, the J gene TRBJ2-1, with 11 bases aligning to TRBD2. Trimming removed 3 bases from V and 5 bases from J; junction bases left unmatched: 4. The CDR3 sequence is 15 residues long. The germline CDR1 and CDR2 sequences are SGHNT and YYREEE (reference sequence).